Sequencing of this T cell receptor beta chain was carried out in a study of T cells after posttransplantation cyclophosphamide. Trimming stripped 4 bases from V and 14 bases from J, with 19 bases between. In germline, CDR1 is SGHNT, CDR2 YYREEE (reference sequence). The CDR3 is made up of 14 amino acids. Busulfan-fludarabine conditioning, marrow transplant, and cyclophosphamide on days +3 and +4 were administered. Using immunoSEQ multiplex PCR, the repertoire was profiled, and TCRdb retains in-frame clones only, with some absent. In total the sample includes roughly 6,200 clones, none of them seen once. This clone came up many times.

The chain combines TRBV5-4 with TRBJ1-6, with a possible D match to TRBD1 (5 bases). Material: PBMCs, obtained after an allogeneic stem cell transplant with post-transplant cyclophosphamide. The receptor's source is a young adult male patient who received an allogeneic stem cell transplant from an unrelated donor, was CMV-positive, and had acute and chronic GVHD. Some of the T cells might come from the graft donor. The CDR3 spells CASSGGSWGSTLHF. As DNA, the CDR3 is TGTGCCAGCAGCGGGGGGTCGTGGGGATCGACCCTCCACTTT.